A single sample is the source of the 28 T cell receptor beta chains below, sequenced in a study of blood T cell repertoires in COVID-19. This table comes from immunoSEQ multiplex PCR, and its TCRdb copy is limited to in-frame clones, with some not included. The table lists some 240,000 clones, over 75% of them singletons. The sample comprised peripheral blood. These receptors all come from a woman in her seventies with COVID-19, enrolled during active disease.

J is TRBJ1-4 and V is TRBV21-1; the DNA was not compared with TRBD1, the D call given in the table. TRBV21-1 constitutes a pseudogene. The CDR3 is made up of 14 amino acids. In DNA, the CDR3 is TGTGCCAGCAGCAAACAGGAAGATAATGAAAAACTGTTTTTT. Amino acids: CASSKQEDNEKLFF.

The rearrangement uses TRBV3-1 (or the pseudogene TRBV3-2) and TRBJ2-5, with 9 bases matching TRBD1. CDR3 size: 16 residues. The J segment lost 3 bases and the V segment lost 4 bases, leaving 9 bases of the junction unmatched. Germline loops: CDR1 LGHDT, CDR2 YNNKEL (reference sequence). For the CDR3, the DNA is TGTGCCAGCAGCCGAATAACAGGGGGCGCGGAAGAGACCCAGTACTTC. Protein product: CASSRITGGAEETQYF.

The rearrangement joins TRBV2 to TRBJ1-5, with a possible D match to TRBD1 (6 bases). V shed 6 bases and J shed 7 bases, with 13 bases lying between them. The CDR3 consists of 13 residues. Germline lookup yields CDR1 SNHLY and CDR2 FYNNEI. The CDR3 coding sequence is TGTGCCAGCAGCCGGGACATTAAACAGCCCCAGCATTTT. It codes for CASSRDIKQPQHF. Using reference TRBV2 and TRBJ1-5 for the parts outside the CDR3, the full variable domain is EPEVTQTPSHQVTQMGQEVILRCVPISNHLYFYWYRQILGQKVEFLVSFYNNEISEKSEIFDDQFSVERPDGSNFTLKIRSTKLEDSAMYFCASSRDIKQPQHFGDGTRLSIL.

The chain joins TRBV11-3 to TRBJ2-3; TRBD1 might be the D (6 bases). The germline V and J ends were trimmed by 5 bases and 0 bases, with 9 bases remaining between them. Germline values: CDR1 SGHNT, CDR2 YENEEA. This CDR3 spans 14 amino acids. CDR3 sequence (DNA): TGTGCCAGCAGCCCGGGACAAAGCACAGATACGCAGTATTTT. It encodes CASSPGQSTDTQYF.

The chain carries TRBV11-3 and TRBJ2-2; unclear D gene. Germline CDR1 SGHNT, CDR2 YENEEA. Trimming cost V 4 bases and J 5 bases, with 8 bases left between them. There are 13 residues in the CDR3. CDR3 sequence (DNA): TGTGCCAGCAGCTATACGAGGACCGGGGAGCTGTTTTTT. Encoded protein: CASSYTRTGELFF.

This rearrangement joins TRBV19 to TRBJ1-2; no firm D call. CDR3 length: 14 residues. CDR1 is LNHDA and CDR2 is SQIVND in the germline V gene (reference sequence). Deletions cut 7 bases from V and 4 bases from J, with 16 bases between. CDR3 DNA: TGTGCCAGTAACGAGGGTTCGATACCCTATGGCTACACCTTC. This gives the protein CASNEGSIPYGYTF.

The genes are TRBV27 and TRBJ2-3; D is unclear. V shed 6 bases and J shed 1 base, with 11 bases lying between them. Per germline, CDR1 MNHEY and CDR2 SMNVEV (reference sequence). The CDR3 totals 14 residues. CDR3 sequence: CASSLGRGTDTQYF. The CDR3 nucleotides are TGTGCCAGCAGCTTGGGCAGAGGCACAGATACGCAGTATTTT.

This clone was recorded once. The chain's CDR3 is CASSSRDFDPNEKLFF. CDR3 DNA: TGTGCCAGCAGCTCCCGGGACTTTGATCCTAATGAAAAACTGTTTTTT. The chain is built from TRBV7-9 and TRBJ1-4, with D perhaps matching TRBD1 (5 bases). The CDR3 spans 16 residues. Germline V gene data show CDR1 as SEHNR and CDR2 as FQNEAQ (reference sequence). The ends were cut back, 4 bases at V and 3 bases at J, with 15 bases in the middle.

This clone was detected only once. CDR3 sequence (DNA): TGTGCCAGTAGTATAGCGGGAGGGCCCCACGAGCAGTACTTC. Translating gives CASSIAGGPHEQYF. The gene calls are TRBV19 and TRBJ2-7; TRBD2 matches at 8 bases. CDR1 LNHDA and CDR2 SQIVND come from the germline V gene (reference sequence). Trimming cost V 1 base and J 5 bases; bases outside gene matches: 4. The CDR3 covers 14 residues.

This chain connects TRBV7-2 to TRBJ1-1; tentative D call: TRBD1 (5 bases). The CDR3 runs 14 residues. The germline V gene encodes CDR1 SGHTA and CDR2 FQGNSA. Trimming left V 5 bases short and J 5 bases short, with 15 bases between. This CDR3 is CASSRGPGRTEAFF. The CDR3 DNA is TGTGCCAGCAGCCGGGGCCCGGGGAGGACTGAAGCTTTCTTT.

V gene TRBV7-3 combines with J gene TRBJ2-2; no firm D call. Trimming removed 3 bases from V and 0 bases from J, with 8 bases in between. CDR3 length: 15 residues. The germline CDR1 and CDR2 sequences are SGHTA and FQGTGA. CDR3 coding DNA: TGTGCCAGCAGCTTTGGTGGCTCGAACACCGGGGAGCTGTTTTTT. Protein: CASSFGGSNTGELFF.

J is TRBJ2-1 and V is TRBV7-3; D may be TRBD2 (6 bases). Trimming shortened V by 2 bases and J by 8 bases, and 19 bases separated the two germline ends. Germline V lookup: CDR1 SGHTA, CDR2 FQGTGA. The CDR3 spans 16 residues. CDR3 nucleotide sequence: TGTGCCAGCAGCTTAGCGGGACTCCGAAACGGTCATGAGCAGTTCTTC. As protein: CASSLAGLRNGHEQFF.

The J gene is TRBJ1-6, the V gene TRBV7-6, with 7 positions matching TRBD1. The J segment lost 3 bases and the V segment lost 5 bases, leaving 1 base of the junction unmatched. CDR1 is SGHVS, CDR2 FNYEAQ, per germline. CDR3 length: 14 amino acids. The CDR3 DNA is TGTGCCAGCAGCGGGGACAGCTATAATTCACCCCTCCACTTT. It is translated as CASSGDSYNSPLHF.

V and J are TRBV5-4 and TRBJ1-1; D uncertain. V was clipped by 0 bases and J by 4 bases, with 13 bases between them. The germline gives CDR1 SGHNT, CDR2 YYREEE (reference sequence). This CDR3 region has 15 residues. The CDR3 region has the DNA TGTGCCAGCAGCTTGGAAGTTGGCTCAGTCACTGAAGCTTTCTTT. Protein product: CASSLEVGSVTEAFF.

CDR3 in DNA: TGTGCCAGCAGCTCGGGCGTCAGGGGCTATGGCTACACCTTC. Its protein is CASSSGVRGYGYTF. V gene TRBV6-5 combines with J gene TRBJ1-2, with D possibly matching TRBD1 (6 bases). The CDR3 contains 14 residues. Looked up from germline, CDR1 is MNHEY and CDR2 is SVGAGI. The ends were cut back, 6 bases at V and 4 bases at J, with 15 bases in the middle.

The V and J genes are TRBV2 and TRBJ1-1; maybe TRBD1 (5 bases). This CDR3 contains 14 residues. Per germline, CDR1 SNHLY and CDR2 FYNNEI. V shed 7 bases and J shed 1 base, with 13 bases lying between them. The CDR3 DNA is TGTGCCAGCACCACCGGGGGGGGGAACACTGAAGCTTTCTTT. This codes for CASTTGGGNTEAFF.

This chain connects TRBV7-2 to TRBJ2-7; no firm D call. V lost 3 bases and J 2 bases, leaving 2 bases between the germline ends. The CDR3 loop spans 11 amino acids. The germline CDR1 and CDR2 sequences are SGHTA and FQGNSA. Here the CDR3 reads CASSFTYEQYF. In nucleotides, the CDR3 is TGTGCCAGCAGCTTCACCTACGAGCAGTACTTC.

The rearrangement joins TRBV5-1 to TRBJ2-5; 15 bases match TRBD2. CDR3 size: 16 residues. Germline-derived CDR1 and CDR2 are SGHRS and YFSETQ. V was clipped by 4 bases and J by 0 bases; unmatched bases: 1. CDR3 coding DNA: TGCGCCAGCAGCGGGACTAGCGGGGGGTACCAAGAGACCCAGTACTTC. Its protein product is CASSGTSGGYQETQYF.

This chain uses TRBV6-2 or TRBV6-3 with TRBJ1-2; D ambiguous. The CDR3 totals 15 residues. Germline CDR1 MNHEY, CDR2 SVGEGT. Between the trimmed V and J ends, which lost 5 bases and 8 bases, there was a span of 21 bases. CDR3 sequence reads: CASSLRTQAPLGYTF. CDR3 in DNA: TGTGCCAGCAGTCTCCGGACTCAAGCGCCGCTAGGCTACACCTTC.

This chain joins TRBV2 and TRBJ1-1; 9 bases fit TRBD1. This CDR3 comprises 13 residues. CDR1 and CDR2 from the germline V gene are SNHLY and FYNNEI. The V gene end was trimmed by 7 bases and the J gene end by 3 bases; junction bases not matched to a gene: 3. The CDR3 coding sequence is TGTGCCAGCACGGGACAGGGCTACACTGAAGCTTTCTTT. Protein: CASTGQGYTEAFF. Filled out from reference TRBV2 and TRBJ1-1, the complete variable domain reads EPEVTQTPSHQVTQMGQEVILRCVPISNHLYFYWYRQILGQKVEFLVSFYNNEISEKSEIFDDQFSVERPDGSNFTLKIRSTKLEDSAMYFCASTGQGYTEAFFGQGTRLTVV.

The chain is built from TRBV7-2 and TRBJ2-7, with 10 bases fitting TRBD2. The CDR3 is 18 amino acids. Unmatched junction bases numbered 14, after V lost 4 bases and J lost 2 bases. The germline V gene has CDR1 SGHTA and CDR2 FQGNSA. This CDR3 reads CASSYQRGLAVGTYEQYF. For the CDR3, the DNA is TGTGCCAGCAGCTACCAACGAGGACTAGCGGTCGGGACCTACGAGCAGTACTTC.

The chain links TRBV6-6 to TRBJ2-7, with a possible D match to TRBD1 (6 bases). V lost 2 bases and J lost 1, with 15 bases in between. CDR1 and CDR2 (germline): MNHNY, SVGAGI (reference sequence). The CDR3 spans 16 residues. CDR3 sequence reads: CASSYGFGRGSYEQYF. CDR3 coding DNA: TGTGCCAGCAGTTACGGGTTTGGCAGGGGTTCCTACGAGCAGTACTTC.

The V call is TRBV5-1, the J call TRBJ2-1; TRBD2 matches at 8 bases. This CDR3 comprises 18 residues. Trimming at V came to 4 bases and at J to 4 bases, leaving 16 bases not matched to a gene. CDR1 and CDR2 (germline): SGHRS, YFSETQ. The CDR3 spells CASSPSSGGAGSYNEQFF. The CDR3 DNA sequence: TGCGCCAGCAGCCCTTCGAGCGGGGGAGCCGGATCTTACAATGAGCAGTTCTTC. Drawing the rest from reference TRBV5-1 and TRBJ2-1, the complete variable domain is KAGVTQTPRYLIKTRGQQVTLSCSPISGHRSVSWYQQTPGQGLQFLFEYFSETQRNKGNFPGRFSGRQFSNSRSEMNVSTLELGDSALYLCASSPSSGGAGSYNEQFFGPGTRLTVL.

V usage is TRBV12-5 and J usage is TRBJ1-2; a weak D match, TRBD1 (6 bases). The CDR3 spans 16 residues. V lost 2 bases and J lost 6, with 19 bases in between. The germline V gene has CDR1 LGHNT and CDR2 FRNRAP. In DNA, the CDR3 is TGTGCTAGTGGTTTGTGGCGACAGGCCCCCTTGGATGGCTACACCTTC. Translating it yields CASGLWRQAPLDGYTF.

This chain joins TRBV29-1 and TRBJ2-2, with 12 bases identical to TRBD2. From germline, CDR1 is SQVTM and CDR2 ANQGSEA. The trim removed 3 bases at V and 4 bases at J, leaving 6 bases unmatched. CDR3 length: 16 amino acids. This CDR3 is CSVDTSGGPLTGELFF. The CDR3 coding sequence is TGCAGCGTTGACACTAGCGGGGGGCCCCTCACCGGGGAGCTGTTTTTT.

The chain carries TRBV2 and TRBJ1-2; D gene uncertain. The V gene lost 4 bases and the J gene lost 1 base, with 7 bases spanning the gap. The germline V gene encodes CDR1 SNHLY and CDR2 FYNNEI. This CDR3 spans 13 amino acids. The DNA for the CDR3 is TGTGCCAGCAGTGGGGAGCATAACTATGGCTACACCTTC. Amino acids: CASSGEHNYGYTF.

This chain joins TRBV29-1 and TRBJ2-3; 9 bases map to TRBD1. This CDR3 is 16 amino acids long. The junction had 8 bases not matched to a gene; V was cut back by 0 bases and J by 4 bases. Germline-derived CDR1 and CDR2 are SQVTM and ANQGSEA. The chain's CDR3 is CSVEDRGTGYSDTQYF. The CDR3 DNA reads as TGCAGCGTTGAAGATCGAGGGACAGGGTACTCAGATACGCAGTATTTT.

The chain combines TRBV7-3 with TRBJ2-2, with D possibly TRBD1 on 6 matching bases. The V end was cut by 3 bases, the J end by 4 bases, with 15 bases between. Germline V gives CDR1 SGHTA, CDR2 FQGTGA. This CDR3 contains 16 residues. In DNA, the CDR3 is TGTGCCAGCAGCTTCGGGACACCTCGGAGCACCGGGGAGCTGTTTTTT. It encodes CASSFGTPRSTGELFF.